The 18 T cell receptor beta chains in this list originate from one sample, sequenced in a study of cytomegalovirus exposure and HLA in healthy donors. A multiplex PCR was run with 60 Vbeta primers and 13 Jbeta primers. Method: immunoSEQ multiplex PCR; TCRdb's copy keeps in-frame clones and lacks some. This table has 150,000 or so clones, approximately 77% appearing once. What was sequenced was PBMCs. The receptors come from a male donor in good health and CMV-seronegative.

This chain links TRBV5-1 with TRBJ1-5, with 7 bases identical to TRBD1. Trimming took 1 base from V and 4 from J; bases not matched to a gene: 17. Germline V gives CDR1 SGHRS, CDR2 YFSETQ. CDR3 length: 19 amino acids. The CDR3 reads CASSLPVEPRQGPNQPQHF. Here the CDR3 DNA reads TGCGCCAGCAGCTTGCCCGTCGAACCCCGACAGGGACCGAATCAGCCCCAGCATTTT. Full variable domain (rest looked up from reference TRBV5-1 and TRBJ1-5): KAGVTQTPRYLIKTRGQQVTLSCSPISGHRSVSWYQQTPGQGLQFLFEYFSETQRNKGNFPGRFSGRQFSNSRSEMNVSTLELGDSALYLCASSLPVEPRQGPNQPQHFGDGTRLSIL.

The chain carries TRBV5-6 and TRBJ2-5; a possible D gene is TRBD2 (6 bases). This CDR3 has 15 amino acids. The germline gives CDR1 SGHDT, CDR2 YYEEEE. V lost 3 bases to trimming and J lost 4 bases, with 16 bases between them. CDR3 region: CASSWGPGVRETQYF. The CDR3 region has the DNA TGTGCCAGCAGCTGGGGCCCGGGGGTGCGAGAGACCCAGTACTTC.

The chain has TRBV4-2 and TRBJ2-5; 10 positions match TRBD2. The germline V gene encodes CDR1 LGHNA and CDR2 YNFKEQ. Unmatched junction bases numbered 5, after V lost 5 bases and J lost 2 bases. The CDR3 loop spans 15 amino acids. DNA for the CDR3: TGTGCCAGCAGCGAAGGAGCGGGAGGGCAAGAGACCCAGTACTTC. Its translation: CASSEGAGGQETQYF.

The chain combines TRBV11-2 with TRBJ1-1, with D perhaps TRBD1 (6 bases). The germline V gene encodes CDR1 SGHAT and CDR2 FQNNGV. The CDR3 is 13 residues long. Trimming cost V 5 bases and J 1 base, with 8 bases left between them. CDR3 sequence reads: CASSSRGNTEAFF. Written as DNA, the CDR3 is TGTGCCAGCAGCAGCAGGGGGAACACTGAAGCTTTCTTT.

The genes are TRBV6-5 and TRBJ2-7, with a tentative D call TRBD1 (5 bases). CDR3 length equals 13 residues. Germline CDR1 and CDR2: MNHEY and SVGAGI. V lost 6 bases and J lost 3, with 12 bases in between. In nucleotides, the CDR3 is TGTGCCAGCAGGCAGACGCAGGGCTACGAGCAGTACTTC. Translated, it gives CASRQTQGYEQYF.

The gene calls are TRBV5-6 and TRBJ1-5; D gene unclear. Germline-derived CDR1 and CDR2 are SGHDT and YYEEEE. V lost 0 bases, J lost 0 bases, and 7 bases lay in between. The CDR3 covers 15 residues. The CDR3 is CASSLGANSNQPQHF. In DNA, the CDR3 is TGTGCCAGCAGCTTGGGGGCGAATAGCAATCAGCCCCAGCATTTT.

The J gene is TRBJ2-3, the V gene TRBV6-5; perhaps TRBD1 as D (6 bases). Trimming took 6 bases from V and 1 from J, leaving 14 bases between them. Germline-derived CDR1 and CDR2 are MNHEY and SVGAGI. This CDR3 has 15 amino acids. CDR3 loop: CASRKTGSRTDTQYF. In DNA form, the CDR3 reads TGTGCCAGCAGGAAGACAGGATCACGCACAGATACGCAGTATTTT.

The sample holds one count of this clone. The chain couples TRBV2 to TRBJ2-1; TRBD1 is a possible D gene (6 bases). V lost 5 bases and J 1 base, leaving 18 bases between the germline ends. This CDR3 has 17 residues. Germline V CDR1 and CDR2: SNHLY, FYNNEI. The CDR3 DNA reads TGTGCCAGCAGTAGACCCGAACAGGGTCGGTCCTACAATGAGCAGTTCTTC. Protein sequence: CASSRPEQGRSYNEQFF.

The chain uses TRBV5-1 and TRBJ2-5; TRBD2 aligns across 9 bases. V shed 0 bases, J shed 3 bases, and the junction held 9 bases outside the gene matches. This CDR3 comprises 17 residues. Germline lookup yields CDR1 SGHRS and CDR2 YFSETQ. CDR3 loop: CASSLGPSGIQKETQYF. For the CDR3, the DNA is TGCGCCAGCAGCTTGGGTCCTAGCGGGATCCAAAAAGAGACCCAGTACTTC.

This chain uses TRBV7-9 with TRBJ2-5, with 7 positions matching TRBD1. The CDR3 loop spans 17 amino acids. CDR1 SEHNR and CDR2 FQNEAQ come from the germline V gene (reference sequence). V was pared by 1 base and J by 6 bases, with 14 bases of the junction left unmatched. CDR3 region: CASSLGADGQEIKTQYF. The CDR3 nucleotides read TGTGCCAGCAGCTTAGGGGCCGACGGACAGGAGATAAAGACCCAGTACTTC.

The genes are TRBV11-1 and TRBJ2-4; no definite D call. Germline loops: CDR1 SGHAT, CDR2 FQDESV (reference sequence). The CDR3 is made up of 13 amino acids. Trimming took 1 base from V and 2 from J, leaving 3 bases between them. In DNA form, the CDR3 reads TGTGCCAGCAGCTTAGATACCAAAAACATTCAGTACTTC. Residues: CASSLDTKNIQYF.

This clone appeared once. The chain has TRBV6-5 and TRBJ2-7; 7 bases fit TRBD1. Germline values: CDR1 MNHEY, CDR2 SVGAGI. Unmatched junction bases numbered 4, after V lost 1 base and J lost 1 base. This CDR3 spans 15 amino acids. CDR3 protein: CASSYLAGGSYEQYF. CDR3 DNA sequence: TGTGCCAGCAGTTACTTGGCAGGGGGATCCTACGAGCAGTACTTC.

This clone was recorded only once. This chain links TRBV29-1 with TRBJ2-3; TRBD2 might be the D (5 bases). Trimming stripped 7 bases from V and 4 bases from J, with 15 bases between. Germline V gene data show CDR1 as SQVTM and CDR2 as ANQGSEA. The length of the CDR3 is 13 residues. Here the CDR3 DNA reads TGCAGCGATCGGGTGGCAGCGGCAGATACGCAGTATTTT. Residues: CSDRVAAADTQYF.

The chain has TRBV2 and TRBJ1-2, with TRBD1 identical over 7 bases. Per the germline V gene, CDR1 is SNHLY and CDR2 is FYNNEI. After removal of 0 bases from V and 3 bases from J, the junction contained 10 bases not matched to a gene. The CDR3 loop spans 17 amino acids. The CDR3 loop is CASSEAMTLQGDYGYTF. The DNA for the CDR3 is TGTGCCAGCAGTGAAGCGATGACTCTCCAGGGGGACTATGGCTACACCTTC.

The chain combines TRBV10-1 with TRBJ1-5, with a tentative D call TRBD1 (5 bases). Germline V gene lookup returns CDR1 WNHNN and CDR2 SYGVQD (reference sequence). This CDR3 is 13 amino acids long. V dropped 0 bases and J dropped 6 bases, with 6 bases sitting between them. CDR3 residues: CASSESGGQPQHF. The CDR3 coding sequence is TGCGCCAGCAGTGAGTCGGGGGGTCAGCCCCAGCATTTT.

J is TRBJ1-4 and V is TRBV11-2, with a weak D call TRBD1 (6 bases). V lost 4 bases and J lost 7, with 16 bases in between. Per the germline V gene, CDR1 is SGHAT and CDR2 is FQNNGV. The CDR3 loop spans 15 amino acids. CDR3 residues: CASSSGGGPGEKLFF. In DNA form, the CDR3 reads TGTGCCAGCAGCTCGGGAGGGGGGCCTGGTGAAAAACTGTTTTTT.

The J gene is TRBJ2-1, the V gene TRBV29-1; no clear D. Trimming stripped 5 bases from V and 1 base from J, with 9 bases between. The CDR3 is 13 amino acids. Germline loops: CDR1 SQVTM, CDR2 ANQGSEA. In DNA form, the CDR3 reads TGCAGCGTTACATACGTATCCTACAATGAGCAGTTCTTC. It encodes CSVTYVSYNEQFF.

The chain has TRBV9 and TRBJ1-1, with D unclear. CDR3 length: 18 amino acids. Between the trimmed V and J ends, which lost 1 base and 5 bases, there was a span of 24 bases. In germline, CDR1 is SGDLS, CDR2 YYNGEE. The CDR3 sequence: CASSVNPGSGSTLTEAFF. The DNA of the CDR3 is TGTGCCAGCAGCGTAAATCCGGGAAGTGGGAGCACGTTAACTGAAGCTTTCTTT.